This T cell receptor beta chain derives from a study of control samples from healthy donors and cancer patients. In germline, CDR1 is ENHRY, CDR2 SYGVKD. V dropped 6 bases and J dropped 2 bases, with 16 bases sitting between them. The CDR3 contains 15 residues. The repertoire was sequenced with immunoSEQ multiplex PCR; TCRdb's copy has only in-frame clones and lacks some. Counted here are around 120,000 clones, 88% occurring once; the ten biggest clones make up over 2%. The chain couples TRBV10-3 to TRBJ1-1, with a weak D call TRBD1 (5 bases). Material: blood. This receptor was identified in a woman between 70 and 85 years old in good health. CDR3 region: CAIRDGGGGNTEAFF. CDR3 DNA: TGTGCCATCAGGGATGGGGGAGGTGGAAACACTGAAGCTTTCTTT.